The sample holds a few counts of the clone carrying this T cell receptor beta chain. Across 20 to 25 US areas, participants ranged in age from about 18 to 89 years. The authors' processing: By means of reference gene primer amplification, nucleated cell counts were estimated. Sequenced by immunoSEQ multiplex PCR; TCRdb stores in-frame clones only, minus some. The V and J calls and clone size are taken from that table; D and trimming were inferred from the DNA. This table holds 250,000 to 350,000 clones, more than 75% found once. The data derive from a study of blood T cell repertoires in COVID-19. Study-level background: The recovered donors of Cohort 3 showed two negative PCRs, clearance, or symptom resolution. PBMCs, B-cell-depleted T cells, or T cells provided the cDNA or gDNA that made up the material.

V shed 5 bases and J 0 bases; nucleotides not matched to a gene: 15. The CDR3 has 18 amino acids. Germline V gene sequence: CDR1 WNHNN, CDR2 SYGVQD (reference sequence). Input material: PBMCs or T cells enriched from blood (not recorded which). The clonotype was recovered from a woman in her sixties or seventies in a cohort exposed to, infected with or recovered from COVID-19 (not recorded which). The chain uses TRBV10-1 and TRBJ1-2; 7 bases are shared with TRBD1. The CDR3 DNA reads as TGCGCCAGCAGTCACCTACAGGGGATGGGCCTAACTAACTATGGCTACACCTTC. This codes for CASSHLQGMGLTNYGYTF.